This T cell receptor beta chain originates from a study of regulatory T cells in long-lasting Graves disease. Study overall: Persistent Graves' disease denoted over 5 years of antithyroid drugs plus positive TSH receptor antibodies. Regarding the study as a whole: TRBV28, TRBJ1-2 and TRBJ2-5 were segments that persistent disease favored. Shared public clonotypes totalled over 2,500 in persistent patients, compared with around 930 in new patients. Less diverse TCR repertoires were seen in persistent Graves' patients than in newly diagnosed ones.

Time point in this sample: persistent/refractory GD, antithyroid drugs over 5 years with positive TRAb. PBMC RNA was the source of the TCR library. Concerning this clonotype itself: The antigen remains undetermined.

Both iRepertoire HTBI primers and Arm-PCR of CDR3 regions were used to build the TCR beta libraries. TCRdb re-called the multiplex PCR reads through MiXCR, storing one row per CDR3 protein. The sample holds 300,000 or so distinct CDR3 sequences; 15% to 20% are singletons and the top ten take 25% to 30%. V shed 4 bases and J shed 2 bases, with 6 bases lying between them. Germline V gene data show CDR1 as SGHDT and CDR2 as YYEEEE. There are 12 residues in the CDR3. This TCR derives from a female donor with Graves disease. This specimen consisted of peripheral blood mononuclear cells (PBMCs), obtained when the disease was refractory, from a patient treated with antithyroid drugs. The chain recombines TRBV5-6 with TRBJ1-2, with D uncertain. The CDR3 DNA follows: TGTGCCAGCAGCAACGGGAACTATGGCTACACCTTC. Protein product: CASSNGNYGYTF.